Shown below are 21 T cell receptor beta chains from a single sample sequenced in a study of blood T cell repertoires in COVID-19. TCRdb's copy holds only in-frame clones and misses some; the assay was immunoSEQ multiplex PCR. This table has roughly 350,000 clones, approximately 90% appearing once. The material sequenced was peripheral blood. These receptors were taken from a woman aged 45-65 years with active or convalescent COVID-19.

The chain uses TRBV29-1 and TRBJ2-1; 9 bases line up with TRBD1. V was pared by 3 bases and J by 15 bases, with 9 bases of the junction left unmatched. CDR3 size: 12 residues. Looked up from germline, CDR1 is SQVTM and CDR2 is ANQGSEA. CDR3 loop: CSVDEDRGLSFF. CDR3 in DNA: TGCAGCGTTGATGAGGACAGGGGTTTGTCGTTCTTC.

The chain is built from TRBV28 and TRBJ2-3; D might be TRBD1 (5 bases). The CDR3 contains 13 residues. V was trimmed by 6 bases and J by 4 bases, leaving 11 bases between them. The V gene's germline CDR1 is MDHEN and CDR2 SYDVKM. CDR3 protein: CASSPPGPDTQYF. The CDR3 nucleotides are TGTGCCAGCAGCCCACCAGGGCCAGATACGCAGTATTTT.

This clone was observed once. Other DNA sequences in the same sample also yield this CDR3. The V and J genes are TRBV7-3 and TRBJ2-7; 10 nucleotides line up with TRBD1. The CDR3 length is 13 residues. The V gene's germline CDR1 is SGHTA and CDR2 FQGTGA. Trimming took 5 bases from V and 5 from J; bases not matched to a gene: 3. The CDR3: CASSRTGGNEQYF. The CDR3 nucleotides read TGTGCCAGCAGCAGGACAGGGGGTAACGAGCAGTACTTC.

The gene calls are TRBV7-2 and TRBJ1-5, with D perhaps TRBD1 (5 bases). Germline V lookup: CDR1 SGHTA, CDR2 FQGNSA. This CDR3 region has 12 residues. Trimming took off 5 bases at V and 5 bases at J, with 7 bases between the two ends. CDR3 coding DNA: TGTGCCAGCAGCCTCAGGGATCAGCCCCAGCATTTT. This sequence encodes CASSLRDQPQHF.

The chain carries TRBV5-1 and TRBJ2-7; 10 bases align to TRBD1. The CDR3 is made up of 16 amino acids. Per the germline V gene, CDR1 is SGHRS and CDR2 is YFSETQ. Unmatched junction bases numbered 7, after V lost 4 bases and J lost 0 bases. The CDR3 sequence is CASSNRQGASSYEQYF. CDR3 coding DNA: TGCGCCAGCAGCAACAGACAGGGGGCCAGCTCCTACGAGCAGTACTTC.

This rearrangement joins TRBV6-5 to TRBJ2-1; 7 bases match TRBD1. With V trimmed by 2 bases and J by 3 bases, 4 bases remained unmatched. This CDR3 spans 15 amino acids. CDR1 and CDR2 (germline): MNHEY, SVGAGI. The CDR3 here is CASSYLGDSYNEQFF. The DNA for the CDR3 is TGTGCCAGCAGTTACCTCGGGGACAGCTACAATGAGCAGTTCTTC.

CDR3 bases: TGTGCCTGGAGGAACAGGGGGAGCTTTGGAAACACCATATATTTT. Its protein is CAWRNRGSFGNTIYF. The V gene is TRBV30, the J gene TRBJ1-3; 8 bases align to TRBD1. The junction had 7 bases not matched to a gene; V was cut back by 3 bases and J by 3 bases. Germline V gene data show CDR1 as GTSNPN and CDR2 as SVGIG (reference sequence). The CDR3 is 15 residues long.

The CDR3 loop reads CASSHDRVYEKLFF. The CDR3 bases are TGCGCCAGCAGCCACGACAGGGTTTATGAAAAACTGTTTTTT. The V gene is TRBV4-1, the J gene TRBJ1-4; 7 nucleotides agree with TRBD1. Germline-derived CDR1 and CDR2 are MGHRA and YSYEKL. The CDR3 contains 14 residues. Unmatched junction bases numbered 4, after V lost 3 bases and J lost 6 bases.

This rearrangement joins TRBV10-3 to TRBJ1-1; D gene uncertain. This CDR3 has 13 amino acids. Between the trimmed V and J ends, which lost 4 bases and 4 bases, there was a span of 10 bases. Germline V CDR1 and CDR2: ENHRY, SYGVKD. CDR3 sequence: CAISGGSSTEAFF. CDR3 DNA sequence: TGTGCCATCAGTGGAGGGTCGTCCACTGAAGCTTTCTTT.

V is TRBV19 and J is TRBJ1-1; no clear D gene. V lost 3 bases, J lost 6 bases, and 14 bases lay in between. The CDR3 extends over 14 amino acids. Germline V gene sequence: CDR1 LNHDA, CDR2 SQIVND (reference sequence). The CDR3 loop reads CASSILRRDAEAFF. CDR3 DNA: TGTGCCAGTAGTATTTTACGCCGAGATGCTGAAGCTTTCTTT.

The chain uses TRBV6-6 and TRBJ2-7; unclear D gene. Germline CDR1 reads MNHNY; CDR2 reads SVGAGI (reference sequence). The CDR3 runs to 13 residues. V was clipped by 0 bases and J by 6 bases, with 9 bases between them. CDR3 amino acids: CASSYSGLGEQYF. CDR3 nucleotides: TGTGCCAGCAGTTACTCGGGCCTTGGCGAGCAGTACTTC.

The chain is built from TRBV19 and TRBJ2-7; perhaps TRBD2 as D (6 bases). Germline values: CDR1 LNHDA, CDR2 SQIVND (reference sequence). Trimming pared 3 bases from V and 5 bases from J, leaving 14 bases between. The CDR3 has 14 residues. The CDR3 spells CASSITQEGNEQYF. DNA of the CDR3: TGTGCCAGTAGTATTACACAGGAGGGGAACGAGCAGTACTTC.

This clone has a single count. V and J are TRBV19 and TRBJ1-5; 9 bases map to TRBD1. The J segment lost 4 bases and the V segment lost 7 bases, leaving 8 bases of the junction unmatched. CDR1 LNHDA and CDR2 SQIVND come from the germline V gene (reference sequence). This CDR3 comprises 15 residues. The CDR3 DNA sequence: TGTGCCAGTACCCTTCTAGGGACAGGGAATCAGCCCCAGCATTTT. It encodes CASTLLGTGNQPQHF.

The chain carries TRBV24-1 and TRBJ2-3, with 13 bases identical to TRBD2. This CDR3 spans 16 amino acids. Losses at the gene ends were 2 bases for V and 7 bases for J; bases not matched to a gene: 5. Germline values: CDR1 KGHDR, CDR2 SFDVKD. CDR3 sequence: CATSDYGLAGANTQYF. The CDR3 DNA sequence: TGTGCCACCAGTGATTACGGACTAGCGGGAGCTAATACGCAGTATTTT.

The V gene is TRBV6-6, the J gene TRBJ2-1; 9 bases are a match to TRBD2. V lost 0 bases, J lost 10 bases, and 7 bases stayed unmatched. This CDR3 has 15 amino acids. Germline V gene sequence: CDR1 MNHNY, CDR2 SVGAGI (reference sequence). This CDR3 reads CASSYSRGRAEEQFF. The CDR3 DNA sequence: TGTGCCAGCAGTTACTCTCGCGGGAGGGCCGAGGAGCAGTTCTTC.

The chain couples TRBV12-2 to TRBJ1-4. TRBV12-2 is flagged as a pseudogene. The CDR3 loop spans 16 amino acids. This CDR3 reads CASRLAQRGTNEKLFF. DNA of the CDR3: TGTGCAAGTCGCTTAGCGCAGAGAGGGACTAATGAAAAACTGTTTTTT.

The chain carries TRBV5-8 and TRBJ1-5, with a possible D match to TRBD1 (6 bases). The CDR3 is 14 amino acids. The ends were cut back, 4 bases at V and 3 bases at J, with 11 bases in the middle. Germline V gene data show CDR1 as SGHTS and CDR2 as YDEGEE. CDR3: CASSKDSYNQPQHF. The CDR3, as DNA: TGTGCCAGCAGCAAGGACAGTTACAATCAGCCCCAGCATTTT.

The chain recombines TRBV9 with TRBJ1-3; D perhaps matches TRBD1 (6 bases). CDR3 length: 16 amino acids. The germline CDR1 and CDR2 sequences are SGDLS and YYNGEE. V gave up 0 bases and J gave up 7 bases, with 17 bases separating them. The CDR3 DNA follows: TGTGCCAGCAGCGTAGAGCACAGGGCCTTTGGGAACACCATATATTTT. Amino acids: CASSVEHRAFGNTIYF.

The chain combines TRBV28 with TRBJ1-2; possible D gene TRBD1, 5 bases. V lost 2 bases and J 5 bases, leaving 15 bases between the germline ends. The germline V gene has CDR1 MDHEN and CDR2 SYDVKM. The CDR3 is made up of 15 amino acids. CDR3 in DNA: TGTGCCAGCAGTTTAGGGGGGTTCGGGTCATATGGCTACACCTTC. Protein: CASSLGGFGSYGYTF.

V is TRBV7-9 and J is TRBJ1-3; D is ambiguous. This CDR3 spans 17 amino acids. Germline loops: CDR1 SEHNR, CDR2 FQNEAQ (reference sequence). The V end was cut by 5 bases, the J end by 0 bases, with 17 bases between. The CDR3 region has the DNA TGTGCCAGCAGCCCGACCGACTGGGAGAGCTCTGGAAACACCATATATTTT. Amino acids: CASSPTDWESSGNTIYF. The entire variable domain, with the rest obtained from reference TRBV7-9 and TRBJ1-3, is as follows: DTGVSQNPRHKITKRGQNVTFRCDPISEHNRLYWYRQTLGQGPEFLTYFQNEAQLEKSRLLSDRFSAERPKGSFSTLEIQRTEQGDSAMYLCASSPTDWESSGNTIYFGEGSWLTVV.

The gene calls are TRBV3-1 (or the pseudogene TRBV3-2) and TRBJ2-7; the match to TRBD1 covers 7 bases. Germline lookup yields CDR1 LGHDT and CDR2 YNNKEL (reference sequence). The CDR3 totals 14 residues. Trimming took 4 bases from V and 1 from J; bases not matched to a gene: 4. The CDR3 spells CASSPRQGSYEQYF. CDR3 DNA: TGTGCCAGCAGCCCCAGACAGGGATCCTACGAGCAGTACTTC.